Presented here are 5 T cell receptor beta chains from one specimen sequenced in a study of blood T cells in healthy people across ages. The second PCR ran about 6 to 12 cycles with a sample-barcoded 5' primer and J-beta primers. TCRdb re-called the 5' RACE reads through MiXCR, storing one row per CDR3 protein. Here the sample spans 550,000 to 600,000 distinct CDR3 sequences, 25% to 30% being singletons. The sequencing input was blood. The receptors shown here come from a woman aged 70 to 79 in good health.

The CDR3 nucleotides are TGTGCCAGCAGAGACGGTAGCTCTGGAAACACCATATATTTT. As protein: CASRDGSSGNTIYF. The chain combines TRBV6-5 with TRBJ1-3; no clear D gene. V gave up 6 bases and J gave up 0 bases, with 9 bases separating them. Germline CDR1 is MNHEY and CDR2 is SVGAGI. CDR3 length: 14 amino acids.

Only a few counts were recorded for this clonotype. The chain combines TRBV7-6 with TRBJ2-1, with D perhaps matching TRBD2 (5 bases). Trimming cost V 0 bases and J 1 base, with 10 bases left between them. The CDR3 consists of 16 residues. The germline V gene encodes CDR1 SGHVS and CDR2 FNYEAQ. The CDR3 loop reads CASSLARVQSYNEQFF. CDR3 DNA: TGTGCCAGCAGCTTAGCGAGGGTCCAATCCTACAATGAGCAGTTCTTC.

This clonotype was detected a few times. V is TRBV7-2 and J is TRBJ1-6; 7 bases align to TRBD1. This CDR3 has 16 residues. Trimming took 4 bases from V and 3 from J; bases not matched to a gene: 6. Per germline, CDR1 SGHTA and CDR2 FQGNSA. The chain's CDR3 is CASSSGGTYYNSPLHF. In DNA form, the CDR3 reads TGTGCCAGCAGCTCAGGGGGTACATACTATAATTCACCCCTCCACTTT.

This clonotype has more than one count but fewer than ten. The V gene is TRBV7-2, the J gene TRBJ1-3, with D uncertain. The V end lost 7 bases, the J end lost 9 bases, and 13 bases lay between the germline ends. CDR1 is SGHTA, CDR2 FQGNSA, per germline. The CDR3 runs to 12 residues. The CDR3 DNA follows: TGTGCCAGCACCGTTCTGGGAGGCACCATATATTTT. Residues: CASTVLGGTIYF. Filled out from reference TRBV7-2 and TRBJ1-3, the complete variable domain reads GAGVSQSPSNKVTEKGKDVELRCDPISGHTALYWYRQSLGQGLEFLIYFQGNSAPDKSGLPSDRFSAERTGGSVSTLTIQRTQQEDSAVYLCASTVLGGTIYFGEGSWLTVV.

Regarding this clonotype: This may be a read error, as it is one base from a much larger clone. The chain joins TRBV7-2 to TRBJ2-3; D gene unclear. With 0 bases removed from V and 2 bases from J, the gap between germline ends came to 3 bases. The CDR3 extends over 13 amino acids. CDR1 is SGHTA and CDR2 is FQGNSA in the germline V gene. The CDR3 sequence: CASSLAVTDTQYF. The CDR3 region has the DNA TGTGCCAGCAGCTTAGCGGTCACAGATACGCAGTATTTT. The entire variable domain, with the rest obtained from reference TRBV7-2 and TRBJ2-3, is as follows: GAGVSQSPSNKVTEKGKDVELRCDPISGHTALYWYRQSLGQGLEFLIYFQGNSAPDKSGLPSDRFSAERTGGSVSTLTIQRTQQEDSAVYLCASSLAVTDTQYFGPGTRLTVL.